The rows below give T cell receptor beta chains drawn from one sample of a study of cytomegalovirus exposure and HLA in healthy donors. Generated by immunoSEQ multiplex PCR, the TCRdb table keeps only in-frame clones and is missing some. The sample shows roughly 88,000 clones, around 80% of them seen only once. The sequencing input was PBMCs. These receptors originate from a man younger than 45 in good health and CMV-seropositive. CDR3s include the opening cysteine and the closing phenylalanine or tryptophan. The order of the fields is D gene, clone size, J gene, V gene, CDR3 protein, CDR3 DNA. The D gene is left open where the match is weak. Not all rows give a size; the values are once, few, many and, for expanded clones, a class.

d_call: NA; clone_size: NA; j_call: TRBJ1-1; v_call: TRBV7-9; cdr3_aa: CASRSREAEAFF; cdr3_nt: TGTGCCAGCAGGTCCAGGGAGGCTGAAGCTTTCTTT
d_call: TRBD1; clone_size: NA; j_call: TRBJ1-2; v_call: TRBV18; cdr3_aa: CASSPSGQGAGGYTF; cdr3_nt: TGTGCCAGCTCACCATCCGGACAGGGCGCGGGGGGCTACACCTTC
d_call: NA; clone_size: NA; j_call: TRBJ2-3; v_call: TRBV6-5; cdr3_aa: CASSYSAEAATGTQYF; cdr3_nt: TGTGCCAGCAGTTACTCGGCGGAGGCCGCCACAGGGACGCAGTATTTT
d_call: TRBD2; clone_size: few; j_call: TRBJ2-5; v_call: TRBV6-5; cdr3_aa: CASSLGGPPQETQYF; cdr3_nt: TGTGCCAGCAGTTTGGGAGGGCCCCCCCAAGAGACCCAGTACTTC
d_call: TRBD2; clone_size: once; j_call: TRBJ2-1; v_call: TRBV28; cdr3_aa: CASSPGLAGGNEQFF; cdr3_nt: TGTGCCAGCAGTCCGGGACTAGCGGGAGGCAATGAGCAGTTCTTC
d_call: TRBD2; clone_size: NA; j_call: TRBJ2-7; v_call: TRBV9; cdr3_aa: CASSVAAGGYEQYF; cdr3_nt: TGTGCCAGCAGCGTAGCAGCGGGAGGGTACGAGCAGTACTTC
d_call: TRBD1; clone_size: once; j_call: TRBJ1-2; v_call: TRBV7-9; cdr3_aa: CASSLAPPGQGASGYTF; cdr3_nt: TGTGCCAGCAGCTTAGCCCCGCCGGGACAGGGGGCAAGTGGCTACACCTTC
d_call: NA; clone_size: few; j_call: TRBJ2-7; v_call: TRBV7-2; cdr3_aa: CASSLVGGESYEQYF; cdr3_nt: TGTGCCAGCAGCTTGGTAGGGGGAGAGTCCTACGAGCAGTACTTC
d_call: TRBD2; clone_size: NA; j_call: TRBJ2-2; v_call: TRBV7-8; cdr3_aa: CASSSLTSGGATGELFF; cdr3_nt: TGTGCCAGCAGCTCCCTGACTAGCGGGGGAGCCACCGGGGAGCTGTTTTTT
d_call: NA; clone_size: NA; j_call: TRBJ1-2; v_call: TRBV7-8; cdr3_aa: CASSSEKAGLYGYTF; cdr3_nt: TGTGCCAGCAGCTCCGAGAAGGCGGGCCTCTATGGCTACACCTTC
d_call: NA; clone_size: few; j_call: TRBJ1-1; v_call: TRBV4-2; cdr3_aa: CASSQGGVDTEAFF; cdr3_nt: TGTGCCAGCAGCCAGGGGGGTGTGGACACTGAAGCTTTCTTT
d_call: NA; clone_size: NA; j_call: TRBJ2-1; v_call: TRBV4-2; cdr3_aa: CASSPREKSSYNEQFF; cdr3_nt: TGTGCCAGCAGCCCCCGGGAGAAAAGCTCCTACAATGAGCAGTTCTTC
d_call: NA; clone_size: NA; j_call: TRBJ2-2; v_call: TRBV5-8; cdr3_aa: CASSIQGWSGELFF; cdr3_nt: TGTGCCAGCAGCATACAGGGATGGTCCGGGGAGCTGTTTTTT
d_call: TRBD2; clone_size: NA; j_call: TRBJ2-1; v_call: TRBV9; cdr3_aa: CASSVAISGIGNEQFF; cdr3_nt: TGTGCCAGCAGCGTAGCGATTAGCGGGATTGGCAATGAGCAGTTCTTC
d_call: NA; clone_size: once; j_call: TRBJ1-4; v_call: TRBV5-1; cdr3_aa: CASSRGTGEKLFF; cdr3_nt: TGCGCCAGCAGCAGAGGAACGGGTGAAAAACTGTTTTTT
d_call: TRBD2; clone_size: NA; j_call: TRBJ2-7; v_call: TRBV18; cdr3_aa: CASSGGLAGSSSYEQYF; cdr3_nt: TGTGCCAGCTCAGGAGGACTAGCGGGTTCCTCATCCTACGAGCAGTACTTC